The clone carrying this TCR beta chain has a count of ten or more. Other DNA sequences from this sample encode an identical CDR3 as well. V lost 4 bases and J 2 bases, leaving 12 bases between the germline ends. The CDR3 totals 14 residues. The germline V gene encodes CDR1 SGHRS and CDR2 YFSETQ. These data originate in a study of shared clonotypes between healthy human individuals. Assay used: immunoSEQ multiplex PCR; TCRdb lists only in-frame clones, some missing. This sample has hundreds of thousands of clones, with approximately 79% found just once. This chain joins TRBV5-1 and TRBJ2-5, with D possibly TRBD1 on 7 matching bases. The sequence was obtained from a man aged 30-40 years in good health. The sequenced sample was memory CD4+ T cells sorted from blood. This sample's subset: CD45RA-negative fraction. In nucleotides, the CDR3 is TGCGCCAGCAGCCGGGGGACAGCACAAGAGACCCAGTACTTC. Its protein is CASSRGTAQETQYF.